This record looks at one T cell receptor beta chain sequence and its context. The data belong to a study of cytomegalovirus exposure and HLA in healthy donors. The PCR ran on 60 Vbeta and 13 Jbeta primers. As handled by the study authors: Unique TCR beta chains totaled some 80 million in a later count, with approximately 11 million of them shared. The table came from immunoSEQ multiplex PCR; TCRdb's copy has only in-frame clones and leaves some out. Clone size and V and J calls were adopted from that table, with D and trimming inferred from the DNA. The profile shows roughly 150,000 clones, 68% of them singletons. Sequenced sample: PBMCs. The source is a man aged 30 to 45 in good health and CMV-seropositive.

Here the CDR3 DNA reads TGTGCCAGTAGTACCAGCGGGAGGGCCTACAATGAGCAGTTCTTC. Translating it yields CASSTSGRAYNEQFF. The chain employs TRBV19 and TRBJ2-1, with TRBD2 matching 10 bases. The V segment lost 4 bases and the J segment 2 bases; nucleotides outside the gene matches: 2. CDR1 is LNHDA and CDR2 is SQIVND in the germline V gene (reference sequence). The CDR3 covers 15 residues.